Each of the 11 T cell receptor beta chains below was sequenced from the same sample in a study of Graves' ophthalmopathy and Graves' hyperthyroidism. Amplified TCR beta CDR3 regions were obtained using RNA transcripts as template. RT-PCR in the first round used HTBI primers; a second-round multiplex PCR followed. TCRdb re-derived calls from the multiplex PCR reads in MiXCR, one entry per CDR3 protein. The sample lists 740,000 or so distinct CDR3 sequences, 40% occurring once. Sequenced input: peripheral blood. The receptors derive from an adult man with Graves' ophthalmopathy.

This clonotype was seen only a few times. V is TRBV4-1 and J is TRBJ2-6, with a possible D match to TRBD2 (5 bases). The germline V gene has CDR1 MGHRA and CDR2 YSYEKL. V lost 6 bases and J lost 2, with 14 bases in between. The CDR3 covers 16 residues. The CDR3 here is CASRLGVIAGANVLTF. DNA of the CDR3: TGCGCCAGCAGGCTCGGGGTTATAGCTGGGGCCAACGTCCTGACTTTC.

This clonotype has a handful of counts. The V gene is TRBV2, the J gene TRBJ2-6; D gene ambiguous. V lost 6 bases and J lost 1, with 10 bases in between. Looked up from germline, CDR1 is SNHLY and CDR2 is FYNNEI. The CDR3 loop spans 15 amino acids. CDR3 sequence: CASRETVSGANVLTF. The CDR3 DNA follows: TGTGCCAGCAGGGAGACGGTTTCTGGGGCCAACGTCCTGACTTTC.

This clonotype has just a few counts. This chain joins TRBV10-3 and TRBJ2-5, with 8 bases identical to TRBD1. The CDR3 extends over 13 amino acids. The germline gives CDR1 ENHRY, CDR2 SYGVKD. The V segment lost 10 bases and the J segment 9 bases; nucleotides outside the gene matches: 13. The DNA of the CDR3 is TGTGCCACTCAGGACAGGGAACCCGGGGCCCAGTACTTC. Its protein is CATQDREPGAQYF.

The chain couples TRBV11-2 to TRBJ1-1; no reliable D call. Trimming removed 2 bases at V and 0 bases at J, with 16 bases between. Germline CDR1 SGHAT, CDR2 FQNNGV. The CDR3 loop spans 17 amino acids. In DNA form, the CDR3 reads TGTGCCAGCAGCTTACGCGATCGAGGAGGGTTGAACACTGAAGCTTTCTTT. It is translated as CASSLRDRGGLNTEAFF.

In the case of this clonotype: One end of the junction varies from germline; a read error may be responsible. The chain links TRBV7-9 to TRBJ2-7, with TRBD2 identical over 10 bases. The CDR3 covers 15 residues. Germline assignment: CDR1 SEHNR and CDR2 FQNEAQ (reference sequence). The CDR3 sequence: CASSQVAGGSGEQYF. The CDR3 region has the DNA TGCGCCAGCAGCCAAGTAGCGGGAGGCTCTGGCGAGCAGTACTTC.

This clonotype was recorded a few times. The chain combines TRBV6-5 with TRBJ2-7; D is unresolved. Trimming removed 2 bases from V and 1 base from J, with 9 bases in between. Germline V gives CDR1 MNHEY, CDR2 SVGAGI. The CDR3 consists of 14 residues. This CDR3 is CASSYDMESYEQYF. Here the CDR3 DNA reads TGTGCCAGCAGTTACGATATGGAATCCTACGAGCAGTACTTC.

This clonotype has more than one count but fewer than ten. This chain uses TRBV10-3 with TRBJ1-4; tentative D call: TRBD1 (6 bases). From germline, CDR1 is ENHRY and CDR2 SYGVKD. Deletions cut 0 bases from V and 0 bases from J, with 8 bases between. This CDR3 has 16 amino acids. Written as DNA, the CDR3 is TGTGCCATCAGTGAGTCAGGGGGTGCAACTAATGAAAAACTGTTTTTT. The encoded protein is CAISESGGATNEKLFF.

This clonotype has ten or more counts. CDR3 loop: CATSRVYPPGREQYF. The CDR3 nucleotides read TGTGCCACCAGCAGAGTGTACCCGCCCGGTCGCGAGCAGTACTTC. The chain links TRBV15 to TRBJ2-7; D remains unclear. The CDR3 runs to 15 residues. Germline CDR1 and CDR2: LNHNV and YYDKDF (reference sequence). V shed 1 base and J shed 6 bases, with 16 bases lying between them.

The chain combines TRBV6-5 with TRBJ1-5; no clear D. This CDR3 has 13 residues. Looked up from germline, CDR1 is MNHEY and CDR2 is SVGAGI. V was clipped by 0 bases and J by 7 bases, with 7 bases between them. CDR3 loop: CASSYSIGQPQHF. CDR3 nucleotide sequence: TGTGCCAGCAGTTACTCGATCGGGCAGCCCCAGCATTTT.

This clonotype was picked up many times. At one end, the junction sequence differs from germline, possibly due to a read error. This chain joins TRBV7-2 and TRBJ1-5; TRBD1 might be the D (5 bases). CDR1 SGHTA and CDR2 FQGNSA come from the germline V gene. This CDR3 region has 14 residues. The CDR3 loop reads CASSFFDSSQPQHF. In nucleotides, the CDR3 is TGTGCCAGCAGCTTTTTTGACAGCAGTCAGCCCCAGCATTTT.

The rearrangement joins TRBV25-1 to TRBJ2-5; D is unresolved. V was shortened by 11 bases and J by 7 bases, with 20 bases between the two germline ends. Germline V gives CDR1 MGHDK, CDR2 SYGVNS. The CDR3 has 13 residues. This chain's CDR3 is CAWSVSVGGTQYF. The CDR3 DNA is TGTGCCTGGAGTGTATCAGTTGGCGGGACCCAGTACTTC.